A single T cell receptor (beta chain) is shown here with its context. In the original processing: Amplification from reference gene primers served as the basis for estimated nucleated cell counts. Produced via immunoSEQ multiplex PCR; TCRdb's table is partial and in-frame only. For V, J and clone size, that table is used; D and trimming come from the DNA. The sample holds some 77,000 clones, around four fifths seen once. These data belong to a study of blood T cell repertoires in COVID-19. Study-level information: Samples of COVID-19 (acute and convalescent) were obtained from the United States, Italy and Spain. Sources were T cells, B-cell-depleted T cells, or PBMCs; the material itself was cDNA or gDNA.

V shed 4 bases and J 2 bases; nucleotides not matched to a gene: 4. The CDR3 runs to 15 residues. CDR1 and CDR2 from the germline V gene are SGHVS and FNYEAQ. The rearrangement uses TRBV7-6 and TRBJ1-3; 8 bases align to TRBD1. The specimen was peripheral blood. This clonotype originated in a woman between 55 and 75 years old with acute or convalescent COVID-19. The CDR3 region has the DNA TGTGCCAGCAGCTCTTTGACAGGGGCTGGAAACACCATATATTTT. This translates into CASSSLTGAGNTIYF. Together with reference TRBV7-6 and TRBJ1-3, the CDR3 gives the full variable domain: GAGVSQSPRYKVTKRGQDVALRCDPISGHVSLYWYRQALGQGPEFLTYFNYEAQQDKSGLPNDRFSAERPEGSISTLTIQRTEQRDSAMYRCASSSLTGAGNTIYFGEGSWLTVV.